This is a list of T cell receptor beta chains from one sample in a study of shared clonotypes between healthy human individuals. The assay was immunoSEQ multiplex PCR, and TCRdb's table has in-frame clones only and misses some. The sample yields around 2.1 million clones, about 94% seen once. Sequenced material: naive CD4+ T cells sorted from blood. The receptors were gathered from a man between 18 and 35 years old in good health. Each CDR3 is given with its conserved first and last residue. Each record gives: V gene, D gene, J gene, clone size, CDR3 protein, CDR3 DNA. D genes are given only for firm matches. Not all rows give a size; the values are once, few, many and, for expanded clones, a class.

TRBV5-1	.	TRBJ2-3	.	CASSLARLFTDTQYF	TGCGCCAGCAGCTTGGCTCGGCTTTTCACAGATACGCAGTATTTT
TRBV6-1	TRBD2	TRBJ2-1	.	CASSERLAGEQFF	TGTGCCAGCAGTGAAAGACTAGCTGGTGAGCAGTTCTTC
TRBV18	.	TRBJ1-3	.	CASSYSGGRAGNTIYF	TGTGCCAGCTCATACTCGGGCGGCAGGGCTGGAAACACCATATATTTT
TRBV30	TRBD1	TRBJ1-1	.	CALTGVGTEAFF	TGTGCCTTGACAGGGGTGGGCACTGAAGCTTTCTTT
TRBV7-2	.	TRBJ2-7	.	CASSLAQGGFEQYF	TGTGCCAGCAGCTTAGCGCAAGGGGGATTCGAGCAGTACTTC
TRBV27	.	TRBJ1-1	.	CASSWEKNTEAFF	TGTGCCAGCAGTTGGGAGAAGAACACTGAAGCTTTCTTT
TRBV10-3	.	TRBJ2-6	once	CAISESRGAGANVLTF	TGTGCCATCAGTGAGTCTCGAGGGGCGGGGGCCAACGTCCTGACTTTC
TRBV27	.	TRBJ2-3	.	CASSFQLADTQYF	TGTGCCAGCAGTTTCCAGTTGGCAGATACGCAGTATTTT
TRBV2	.	TRBJ1-2	.	CASSEQIYGYTF	TGTGCCAGCAGTGAACAGATCTATGGCTACACCTTC
TRBV5-1	.	TRBJ1-1	.	CASSLETGGANTEAFF	TGCGCCAGCAGCTTGGAAACAGGAGGCGCGAACACTGAAGCTTTCTTT
TRBV6-1	TRBD1	TRBJ1-5	.	CASNGDRELFQPQHF	TGTGCCAGCAACGGGGACAGGGAATTATTTCAGCCCCAGCATTTT
TRBV6-1	.	TRBJ1-5	.	CASKIGGYSNQPQHF	TGTGCCAGCAAAATAGGGGGATATAGCAATCAGCCCCAGCATTTT
TRBV5-1	TRBD2	TRBJ2-5	.	CASSEGLVLSETQYF	TGCGCCAGCAGCGAGGGACTAGTTCTATCGGAGACCCAGTACTTC
TRBV5-1	.	TRBJ2-3	.	CASSVEGDTQYF	TGCGCCAGCAGCGTCGAAGGAGATACGCAGTATTTT
TRBV28	.	TRBJ1-5	once	CASSINGQPQHF	TGTGCCAGCAGTATTAATGGGCAGCCCCAGCATTTT
TRBV6-5	.	TRBJ2-1	.	CASRNSRVSEQFF	TGTGCCAGCAGGAACTCTAGGGTGTCGGAGCAGTTCTTC
TRBV18	TRBD1	TRBJ2-1	.	CASSQGQGVLMNEQFF	TGTGCCAGCTCACAAGGCCAGGGGGTACTAATGAATGAGCAGTTCTTC
TRBV11-2	.	TRBJ1-6	.	CASSLGTTVNSPLHF	TGTGCCAGCAGCTTAGGGACGACAGTTAATTCACCCCTCCACTTT
TRBV4-3	.	TRBJ2-2	.	CASSQDVGGNTGELFF	TGCGCCAGCAGCCAAGATGTCGGGGGGAACACCGGGGAGCTGTTTTTT
TRBV15	.	TRBJ2-1	few	CATSRGSGANSYNEQFF	TGTGCCACCAGCAGAGGCTCGGGGGCGAACTCCTACAATGAGCAGTTCTTC
TRBV4-3	.	TRBJ2-2	.	CASSRGLGGELFF	TGCGCCAGCAGCCGAGGATTGGGCGGGGAGCTGTTTTTT
TRBV30	TRBD1	TRBJ1-5	few	CACSQGAGQPQHF	TGTGCCTGTTCACAGGGGGCGGGTCAGCCCCAGCATTTT
TRBV6-5	.	TRBJ2-7	.	CASRVPGGRGEQYF	TGTGCCAGCAGGGTCCCAGGGGGGAGGGGGGAGCAGTACTTC
TRBV7-7	.	TRBJ2-1	.	CASSLGHGAYNEQFF	TGTGCTAGCAGCTTAGGTCATGGAGCGTACAATGAGCAGTTCTTC
TRBV30	.	TRBJ2-1	.	CAWSVEDRSYNEQFF	TGTGCCTGGAGTGTAGAGGATCGATCCTACAATGAGCAGTTCTTC
TRBV30	.	TRBJ1-3	.	CAWSGGLSGNTIYF	TGTGCCTGGAGTGGAGGCCTCTCTGGAAACACCATATATTTT
TRBV5-4	TRBD1	TRBJ1-1	.	CASSWGQGRSNTEAFF	TGTGCCAGCAGCTGGGGACAGGGGCGAAGTAACACTGAAGCTTTCTTT
TRBV4-1	TRBD1	TRBJ2-3	.	CASSRTQGASTDTQYF	TGCGCCAGCAGCCGAACCCAGGGGGCTAGCACAGATACGCAGTATTTT
TRBV9	TRBD2	TRBJ2-7	.	CASSSSGRAYEQYF	TGTGCCAGCAGCAGTAGCGGGAGGGCCTACGAGCAGTACTTC
TRBV4-1	TRBD2	TRBJ2-3	.	CASSQDNSGGADTQYF	TGCGCCAGCAGTCAAGATAACAGCGGGGGGGCAGATACGCAGTATTTT